The present T cell receptor beta chain was sequenced within a study of shared clonotypes between healthy human individuals. This clone was detected once. Profiling relied on immunoSEQ multiplex PCR, and the TCRdb table lists in-frame clones only, not all of them. The sample lists about 480,000 clones; approximately 79% were seen once. The TCR originated in a woman aged 40 to 49 in good health. Some clones in this sample may be carry-over from other donors' samples. The sample taken for sequencing was PBMCs.

This chain's CDR3 is CASSRPGTGNQPQHF. The CDR3 DNA reads TGTGCCAGCAGTAGACCCGGGACAGGCAATCAGCCCCAGCATTTT. The rearrangement links TRBV7-9 to TRBJ1-5; the match to TRBD1 covers 7 bases. Germline loops: CDR1 SEHNR, CDR2 FQNEAQ (reference sequence). V gave up 6 bases and J gave up 2 bases; unmatched junction bases: 7. The CDR3 has 15 amino acids.